A single sample is the source of the 30 T cell receptor beta chains below, sequenced in a study of shared clonotypes between healthy human individuals. TCRdb's table, derived via immunoSEQ multiplex PCR, lists solely in-frame clones and lacks some. The repertoire holds more than 2 million clones, with 90% to 95% as singletons. Sequencing used naive CD4+ T cells sorted from blood. Indicated subset: CD45RA+ positively selected. The receptors were sampled from a man in his late teens or twenties in good health.

J is TRBJ1-3 and V is TRBV13, with D possibly TRBD1 on 6 matching bases. Germline CDR1 PRHDT, CDR2 FYEKMQ (reference sequence). V lost 4 bases and J 0 bases, leaving 13 bases between the germline ends. The CDR3 is made up of 16 amino acids. CDR3 nucleotide sequence: TGTGCCAGCAGCTCCCTGACAGGCGTCTCTGGAAACACCATATATTTT. Translating it yields CASSSLTGVSGNTIYF.

The DNA of the CDR3 is TGTGCCAGCAGCTTAGCTAGCGGTACCACAGATACGCAGTATTTT. It is translated as CASSLASGTTDTQYF. The rearrangement uses TRBV7-9 and TRBJ2-3, with D possibly TRBD2 on 6 matching bases. CDR1 and CDR2 from the germline V gene are SEHNR and FQNEAQ (reference sequence). V dropped 0 bases and J dropped 2 bases, with 9 bases sitting between them. The CDR3 is 15 residues long. Variable domain in full (rest from reference TRBV7-9 and TRBJ2-3): DTGVSQNPRHKITKRGQNVTFRCDPISEHNRLYWYRQTLGQGPEFLTYFQNEAQLEKSRLLSDRFSAERPKGSFSTLEIQRTEQGDSAMYLCASSLASGTTDTQYFGPGTRLTVL.

The chain recombines TRBV14 with TRBJ2-7, with a possible D match to TRBD2 (7 bases). CDR3 length: 14 residues. CDR1 and CDR2 from the germline V gene are SGHDN and FVKESK. V gave up 11 bases and J gave up 5 bases, with 22 bases separating them. The CDR3 nucleotides are TGTGCCGCACAAAGGGAGGGGGGTCTCGACGAGCAGTACTTC. This sequence encodes CAAQREGGLDEQYF. The full variable domain, rest sourced from reference TRBV14 and TRBJ2-7, is EAGVTQFPSHSVIEKGQTVTLRCDPISGHDNLYWYRRVMGKEIKFLLHFVKESKQDESGMPNNRFLAERTGGTYSTLKVQPAELEDSGVYFCAAQREGGLDEQYFGPGTRLTVT.

The chain is built from TRBV19 and TRBJ1-6, with 8 nucleotides matching TRBD1. The CDR3 runs to 16 residues. V was pared by 6 bases and J by 6 bases, with 10 bases of the junction left unmatched. From germline, CDR1 is LNHDA and CDR2 SQIVND (reference sequence). CDR3 DNA: TGTGCCAGTAGGGATCCCGGGACAGGACTTAATTCACCCCTCCACTTT. Protein product: CASRDPGTGLNSPLHF.

This chain uses TRBV5-1 with TRBJ2-1; 8 bases are a match to TRBD1. V shed 4 bases and J 9 bases; nucleotides not matched to a gene: 12. The CDR3 totals 15 residues. Germline CDR1 and CDR2: SGHRS and YFSETQ. The CDR3 DNA reads TGCGCCAGCAGCCCCCCCGGCAGGGGGCAGGTTGAGCAGTTCTTC. Translated, it gives CASSPPGRGQVEQFF.

This chain connects TRBV6-5 to TRBJ1-2, with D perhaps TRBD1 (6 bases). Germline V gives CDR1 MNHEY, CDR2 SVGAGI. V was cut by 4 bases and J by 6 bases, with 18 bases left in between. This CDR3 contains 15 residues. DNA of the CDR3: TGTGCCAGCAGTTCGCAGGGGCGCGAGTGGAATGGCTACACCTTC. Its translation: CASSSQGREWNGYTF.

The chain employs TRBV5-1 and TRBJ1-3; TRBD1 is a possible D gene (5 bases). This CDR3 has 18 amino acids. CDR1 and CDR2 (germline): SGHRS, YFSETQ. V lost 0 bases and J 5 bases, leaving 21 bases between the germline ends. The CDR3, as DNA: TGCGCCAGCAGCTTGGTTTTGTCGACAGTCAGTCTCCGAAACACCATATATTTT. Residues: CASSLVLSTVSLRNTIYF.

The rearrangement links TRBV9 to TRBJ2-1; D possibly uses TRBD1 or TRBD2 (5 bases each). V gave up 0 bases and J gave up 15 bases, with 10 bases separating them. The CDR3 totals 11 residues. Looked up from germline, CDR1 is SGDLS and CDR2 is YYNGEE. CDR3 coding DNA: TGTGCCAGCAGCGTAGCGGGGCCCCTGTTCTTC. Translating gives CASSVAGPLFF.

The genes are TRBV5-4 and TRBJ2-7; 9 bases agree with TRBD1. Germline trimming cut 0 bases from V and 7 bases from J; bases unmatched to any gene: 11. CDR1 and CDR2 (germline): SGHNT, YYREEE (reference sequence). CDR3 length: 16 amino acids. The CDR3 region has the DNA TGTGCCAGCAGCTTGGCTTACGGGACAGGGTCCGAAGAGCAGTACTTC. Its translation is CASSLAYGTGSEEQYF.

The J gene is TRBJ2-3, the V gene TRBV5-4; the match to TRBD2 covers 8 bases. This CDR3 has 16 amino acids. Germline-derived CDR1 and CDR2 are SGHNT and YYREEE (reference sequence). Trimming took 4 bases from V and 3 from J; bases not matched to a gene: 10. The CDR3 sequence: CASSPGGAVGTDTQYF. In nucleotides, the CDR3 is TGTGCCAGCAGCCCCGGGGGGGCCGTTGGGACAGATACGCAGTATTTT.

The rearrangement links TRBV11-2 to TRBJ2-5, with 7 nucleotides matching TRBD2. Per the germline V gene, CDR1 is SGHAT and CDR2 is FQNNGV. The V segment lost 1 base and the J segment 5 bases; nucleotides outside the gene matches: 7. The CDR3 covers 15 residues. The chain's CDR3 is CASSLVRAGGETQYF. The CDR3 nucleotides are TGTGCCAGCAGCTTAGTTAGGGCCGGGGGGGAGACCCAGTACTTC.

The chain combines TRBV28 with TRBJ1-5; D possibly corresponds to TRBD1 (5 bases). The CDR3 is made up of 14 amino acids. Germline CDR1 and CDR2: MDHEN and SYDVKM. V was clipped by 10 bases and J by 3 bases, with 16 bases between them. The CDR3 nucleotides read TGTGCCACCTCGATTGGGGGTTACAATCAGCCCCAGCATTTT. It encodes CATSIGGYNQPQHF.

This sequence joins TRBV2 and TRBJ1-2, with TRBD1 as a possible D gene (5 bases). The CDR3 contains 13 residues. The germline V gene has CDR1 SNHLY and CDR2 FYNNEI. The V end was cut by 3 bases, the J end by 4 bases, with 9 bases between. CDR3 DNA sequence: TGTGCCAGCAGTGAGCAGAGGGGCTATGGCTACACCTTC. This encodes CASSEQRGYGYTF. The full variable domain, its missing parts supplied by reference TRBV2 and TRBJ1-2, is EPEVTQTPSHQVTQMGQEVILRCVPISNHLYFYWYRQILGQKVEFLVSFYNNEISEKSEIFDDQFSVERPDGSNFTLKIRSTKLEDSAMYFCASSEQRGYGYTFGSGTRLTVV.

This chain uses TRBV25-1 with TRBJ1-3; D perhaps matches TRBD1 (6 bases). Germline loops: CDR1 MGHDK, CDR2 SYGVNS. V lost 2 bases, J lost 1 base, and 18 bases lay in between. The CDR3 is 18 amino acids. The chain's CDR3 is CASSETTGTSISGNTIYF. CDR3 DNA: TGTGCCAGCAGTGAAACAACAGGGACAAGTATATCTGGAAACACCATATATTTT. The whole variable domain, remainder taken from reference TRBV25-1 and TRBJ1-3, is EADIYQTPRYLVIGTGKKITLECSQTMGHDKMYWYQQDPGMELHLIHYSYGVNSTEKGDLSSESTVSRIRTEHFPLTLESARPSHTSQYLCASSETTGTSISGNTIYFGEGSWLTVV.

The V and J genes are TRBV9 and TRBJ1-2; D not certain. CDR1 and CDR2 (germline): SGDLS, YYNGEE. The CDR3 loop spans 12 amino acids. V was trimmed by 0 bases and J by 8 bases, leaving 8 bases between them. In DNA, the CDR3 is TGTGCCAGCAGCGTAGAAGGGTCGGGCTACACCTTC. It yields the protein CASSVEGSGYTF.

The J gene is TRBJ1-3, the V gene TRBV5-4; D gene uncertain. The germline CDR1 and CDR2 sequences are SGHNT and YYREEE (reference sequence). V lost 4 bases and J lost 0, with 11 bases in between. CDR3 length equals 15 residues. CDR3 amino acids: CASSPGRDSGNTIYF. The CDR3 nucleotides read TGTGCCAGCAGCCCCGGGAGGGACTCTGGAAACACCATATATTTT.

This sequence joins TRBV18 and TRBJ2-1, with TRBD2 identical over 14 bases. CDR3 length: 17 amino acids. The ends lost 1 base at V and 10 bases at J; junction bases unmatched: 9. Germline loops: CDR1 KGHSH, CDR2 LQKENI. The DNA of the CDR3 is TGTGCCAGCTCACCACTGGTCAGTAGACTAGCGGGAGGGGAGCAGTTCTTC. It encodes CASSPLVSRLAGGEQFF. Full variable domain (rest looked up from reference TRBV18 and TRBJ2-1): NAGVMQNPRHLVRRRGQEARLRCSPMKGHSHVYWYRQLPEEGLKFMVYLQKENIIDESGMPKERFSAEFPKEGPSILRIQQVVRGDSAAYFCASSPLVSRLAGGEQFFGPGTRLTVL.

The chain recombines TRBV6-6 with TRBJ2-7; maybe TRBD1 (5 bases). The V and J ends lost 5 bases and 2 bases respectively, with 16 bases between them. The CDR3 extends over 15 amino acids. Germline-derived CDR1 and CDR2 are MNHNY and SVGAGI (reference sequence). CDR3 bases: TGTGCCAGCAGTCAACCAGGGATTCGAACCTACGAGCAGTACTTC. This gives the protein CASSQPGIRTYEQYF.

The chain recombines TRBV4-1 with TRBJ2-6; D is undetermined. Trimming took 0 bases from V and 8 from J, leaving 11 bases between them. Per the germline V gene, CDR1 is MGHRA and CDR2 is YSYEKL. The CDR3 sequence is 15 residues long. The DNA for the CDR3 is TGCGCCAGCAGCCAAGATGCCTGGGTAACCAACGTCCTGACTTTC. It translates to CASSQDAWVTNVLTF.

The chain carries TRBV30 and TRBJ2-1; 8 nucleotides agree with TRBD2. The J segment lost 3 bases and the V segment lost 6 bases, leaving 7 bases of the junction unmatched. This CDR3 region has 14 residues. The V gene's germline CDR1 is GTSNPN and CDR2 SVGIG (reference sequence). The DNA for the CDR3 is TGTGCCTGCAGCGGGAGCGTAATCTACAATGAGCAGTTCTTC. Translating it yields CACSGSVIYNEQFF.

The chain links TRBV19 to TRBJ1-5; a possible D gene is TRBD1 (5 bases). The CDR3 contains 17 residues. The germline V gene has CDR1 LNHDA and CDR2 SQIVND (reference sequence). Between the trimmed V and J ends, which lost 3 bases and 2 bases, there was a span of 17 bases. The chain's CDR3 is CASSIGSGQVGNQPQHF. The CDR3 nucleotides are TGTGCCAGTAGTATCGGATCTGGACAAGTCGGCAATCAGCCCCAGCATTTT.

This clone was recorded once. The chain links TRBV6-6 to TRBJ2-1, with TRBD2 identical over 7 bases. The CDR3 runs 15 residues. Per the germline V gene, CDR1 is MNHNY and CDR2 is SVGAGI (reference sequence). V was pared by 5 bases and J by 10 bases, with 14 bases of the junction left unmatched. CDR3 in DNA: TGTGCCAGCAGTCGGTCGAGACTAGCCGGCGGAGAGCAGTTCTTC. Its translation: CASSRSRLAGGEQFF.

The chain recombines TRBV30 with TRBJ1-2; the D is unclear. V lost 4 bases and J 2 bases, leaving 14 bases between the germline ends. CDR1 GTSNPN and CDR2 SVGIG come from the germline V gene (reference sequence). The CDR3 totals 14 residues. CDR3 residues: CAWIPWHTNYGYTF. CDR3 bases: TGTGCCTGGATCCCTTGGCACACGAACTATGGCTACACCTTC.

The chain links TRBV13 to TRBJ2-5; D might be TRBD2 (5 bases). CDR1 is PRHDT, CDR2 FYEKMQ, per germline (reference sequence). The V gene lost 0 bases and the J gene lost 5 bases, with 16 bases spanning the gap. The CDR3 totals 16 residues. Here the CDR3 reads CASSLGLALTPETQYF. The CDR3 DNA reads as TGTGCCAGCAGCTTAGGGCTAGCCCTAACCCCCGAGACCCAGTACTTC.

This chain uses TRBV23-1 with TRBJ2-1; D might be TRBD1 (6 bases). TRBV23-1 belongs to the ORF category, with a function that is uncertain. The CDR3 consists of 15 residues. V lost 6 bases and J 5 bases, leaving 17 bases between the germline ends. The CDR3 loop reads CASRQQGKRDNEQFF. The CDR3 DNA reads TGCGCCAGCAGGCAACAGGGAAAGAGGGACAATGAGCAGTTCTTC.

The chain couples TRBV25-1 to TRBJ2-6; D remains ambiguous. Trimming shortened V by 2 bases and J by 2 bases, and 4 bases separated the two germline ends. Germline lookup yields CDR1 MGHDK and CDR2 SYGVNS. This CDR3 contains 14 residues. The CDR3 DNA reads as TGTGCCAGCAGTGAAACCCCTGGGGCCAACGTCCTGACTTTC. Translated: CASSETPGANVLTF. Drawing the rest from reference TRBV25-1 and TRBJ2-6, the complete variable domain is EADIYQTPRYLVIGTGKKITLECSQTMGHDKMYWYQQDPGMELHLIHYSYGVNSTEKGDLSSESTVSRIRTEHFPLTLESARPSHTSQYLCASSETPGANVLTFGAGSRLTVL.

This chain connects TRBV29-1 to TRBJ2-3, with 10 bases lining up with TRBD1. Germline V gives CDR1 SQVTM, CDR2 ANQGSEA. The CDR3 is 15 amino acids. The ends lost 8 bases at V and 5 bases at J; junction bases unmatched: 13. The CDR3: CSMRSGTGVEDTQYF. In nucleotides, the CDR3 is TGCAGCATGAGGTCCGGGACAGGGGTGGAAGATACGCAGTATTTT.

V is TRBV2 and J is TRBJ1-5; 8 bases align to TRBD1. This CDR3 has 15 residues. J was trimmed by 2 bases and V by 4 bases; bases with no gene match: 4. CDR1 and CDR2 from the germline V gene are SNHLY and FYNNEI. The CDR3 bases are TGTGCCAGCAGTGGGACAGGGAAGGGCAATCAGCCCCAGCATTTT. It specifies CASSGTGKGNQPQHF.

The chain employs TRBV9 and TRBJ1-2, with D possibly TRBD1 on 5 matching bases. Per the germline V gene, CDR1 is SGDLS and CDR2 is YYNGEE. V lost 0 bases and J 9 bases, leaving 12 bases between the germline ends. This CDR3 contains 13 residues. DNA of the CDR3: TGTGCCAGCAGCGTAGTGGGGGAGACGAGCTACACCTTC. This gives the protein CASSVVGETSYTF.

V is TRBV5-1 and J is TRBJ1-4; 7 bases map to TRBD1. V was clipped by 0 bases and J by 4 bases; unmatched bases: 6. CDR1 and CDR2 from the germline V gene are SGHRS and YFSETQ. The CDR3 length is 16 residues. This CDR3 is CASSLGRDSYNEKLFF. In DNA form, the CDR3 reads TGCGCCAGCAGCTTGGGAAGGGACAGCTATAATGAAAAACTGTTTTTT.